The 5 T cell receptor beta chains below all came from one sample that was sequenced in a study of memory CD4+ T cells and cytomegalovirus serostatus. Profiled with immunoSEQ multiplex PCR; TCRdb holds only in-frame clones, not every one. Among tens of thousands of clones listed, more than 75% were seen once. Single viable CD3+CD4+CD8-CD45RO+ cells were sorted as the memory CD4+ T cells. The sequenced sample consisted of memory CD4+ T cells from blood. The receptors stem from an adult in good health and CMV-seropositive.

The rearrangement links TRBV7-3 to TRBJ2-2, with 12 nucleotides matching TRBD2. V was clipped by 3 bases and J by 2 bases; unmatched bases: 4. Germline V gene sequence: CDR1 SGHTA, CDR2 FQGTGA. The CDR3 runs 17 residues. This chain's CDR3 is CASSFASGGGNTGELFF. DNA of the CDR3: TGTGCCAGCAGCTTCGCTAGCGGGGGGGGTAACACCGGGGAGCTGTTTTTT.

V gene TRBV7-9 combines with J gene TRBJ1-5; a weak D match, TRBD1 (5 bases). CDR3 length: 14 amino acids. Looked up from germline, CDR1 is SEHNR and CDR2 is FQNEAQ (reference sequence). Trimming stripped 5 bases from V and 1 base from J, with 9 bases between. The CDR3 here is CASSPGGSNQPQHF. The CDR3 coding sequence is TGTGCCAGCAGCCCCGGGGGGAGCAATCAGCCCCAGCATTTT.

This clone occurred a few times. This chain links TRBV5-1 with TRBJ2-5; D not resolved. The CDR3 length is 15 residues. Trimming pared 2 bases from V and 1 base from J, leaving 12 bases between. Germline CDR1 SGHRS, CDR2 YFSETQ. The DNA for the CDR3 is TGCGCCAGCAGCTTTCAGTACGCCCTCCAAGAGACCCAGTACTTC. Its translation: CASSFQYALQETQYF.

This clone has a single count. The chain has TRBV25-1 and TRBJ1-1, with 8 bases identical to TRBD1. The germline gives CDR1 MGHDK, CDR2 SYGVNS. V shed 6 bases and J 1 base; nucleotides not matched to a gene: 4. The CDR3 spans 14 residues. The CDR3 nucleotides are TGTGCCAGCAGCCCCGGGACAGGGAACACTGAAGCTTTCTTT. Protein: CASSPGTGNTEAFF.

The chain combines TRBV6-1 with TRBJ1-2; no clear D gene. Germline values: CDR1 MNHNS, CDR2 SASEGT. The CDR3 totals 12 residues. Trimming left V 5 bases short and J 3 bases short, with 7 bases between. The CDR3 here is CASSQTYYGYTF. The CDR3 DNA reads TGTGCCAGCAGTCAGACGTACTATGGCTACACCTTC.